The 20 T cell receptor beta chains below come from one sample, sequenced in a study of siplizumab effects on memory and regulatory T cells. The method was immunoSEQ multiplex PCR; TCRdb's version includes in-frame clones alone and lacks a portion of them. The table has roughly 69,000 clones, approximately 87% seen once; the top ten hold approximately 3.8%. Input material: memory CD4+ T cells sorted from blood. The receptors stem from a human donor in good health.

This chain connects TRBV19 to TRBJ1-2; TRBD1 might be the D (6 bases). The germline V gene encodes CDR1 LNHDA and CDR2 SQIVND (reference sequence). The CDR3 totals 13 residues. The V end lost 7 bases, the J end lost 5 bases, and 14 bases lay between the germline ends. For the CDR3, the DNA is TGTGCCAGTAAGGGCACAGGGCGATATGGCTACACCTTC. Translation: CASKGTGRYGYTF.

CDR3 nucleotides: TGTGCCAGCCGCGACGACCTTAAGACCCAGTACTTC. Protein: CASRDDLKTQYF. V and J are TRBV2 and TRBJ2-5; no firm D call. The CDR3 is 12 amino acids. CDR1 SNHLY and CDR2 FYNNEI come from the germline V gene. Trimming removed 8 bases at V and 6 bases at J, with 13 bases between.

The chain recombines TRBV18 with TRBJ1-2; D gene unclear. The V end was cut by 2 bases, the J end by 5 bases, with 12 bases between. The CDR3 has 14 residues. In germline, CDR1 is KGHSH, CDR2 LQKENI. CDR3 residues: CASSPAQTLYGYTF. CDR3 nucleotide sequence: TGTGCCAGCTCACCAGCACAGACCCTATATGGCTACACCTTC.

CDR3: CASSAPGQQQETQYF. As DNA, the CDR3 is TGTGCCAGCAGTGCTCCGGGACAGCAACAAGAGACCCAGTACTTC. V usage is TRBV6-5 and J usage is TRBJ2-5; TRBD1 agrees at 7 bases. After removal of 5 bases from V and 2 bases from J, the junction contained 8 bases not matched to a gene. The germline CDR1 and CDR2 sequences are MNHEY and SVGAGI. This CDR3 is built from 15 residues.

Here the CDR3 DNA reads TGTGCCAGCAGCTTGGCCGGGACTAGCGGTGGTACGCAGTATTTT. Translated, it gives CASSLAGTSGGTQYF. This rearrangement joins TRBV5-4 to TRBJ2-3; TRBD2 matches at 11 bases. The J segment lost 8 bases and the V segment lost 0 bases, leaving 5 bases of the junction unmatched. This CDR3 region has 15 residues. Germline assignment: CDR1 SGHNT and CDR2 YYREEE (reference sequence).

The chain joins TRBV7-9 to TRBJ2-3; weak D call: TRBD2 (6 bases). This CDR3 has 13 amino acids. The V and J ends lost 5 bases and 4 bases respectively, with 10 bases between them. Germline CDR1 reads SEHNR; CDR2 reads FQNEAQ (reference sequence). The DNA of the CDR3 is TGTGCCAGCAGCGATGGGACTCCAGATACGCAGTATTTT. This sequence encodes CASSDGTPDTQYF.

This rearrangement joins TRBV7-3 to TRBJ2-2; TRBD2 agrees at 12 bases. After removal of 4 bases from V and 4 bases from J, the junction contained 1 base not matched to a gene. This CDR3 region has 15 residues. Germline V lookup: CDR1 SGHTA, CDR2 FQGTGA. The CDR3: CASSSGLAGTGELFF. The CDR3 bases are TGTGCCAGCAGCTCGGGACTAGCGGGCACCGGGGAGCTGTTTTTT.

The chain employs TRBV20-1 and TRBJ2-2; no clear D. Deletions cut 5 bases from V and 3 bases from J, with 4 bases between. Germline-derived CDR1 and CDR2 are DFQATT and SNEGSKA (reference sequence). This CDR3 comprises 11 residues. The CDR3 loop is CSALYTGELFF. CDR3 DNA sequence: TGCAGTGCTCTTTACACCGGGGAGCTGTTTTTT.

V usage is TRBV5-6 and J usage is TRBJ2-7; 9 bases match TRBD2. Germline V gene data show CDR1 as SGHDT and CDR2 as YYEEEE. The trim removed 3 bases at V and 7 bases at J, leaving 11 bases unmatched. The CDR3 covers 15 residues. CDR3: CASSSPREGALEQYF. DNA of the CDR3: TGTGCCAGCAGCTCCCCGCGGGAGGGGGCTTTGGAGCAGTACTTC.

The rearrangement uses TRBV6-5 and TRBJ1-2; TRBD1 is a possible D gene (5 bases). The ends were cut back, 0 bases at V and 5 bases at J, with 13 bases in the middle. The CDR3 runs 15 residues. Germline assignment: CDR1 MNHEY and CDR2 SVGAGI. CDR3 loop: CASSYSTVIPYGYTF. The CDR3 coding sequence is TGTGCCAGCAGTTACTCGACAGTCATCCCATATGGCTACACCTTC.

This clone was counted once. J is TRBJ1-3 and V is TRBV5-6; D remains ambiguous. This CDR3 has 16 amino acids. The germline V gene has CDR1 SGHDT and CDR2 YYEEEE. The V end lost 4 bases, the J end lost 0 bases, and 14 bases lay between the germline ends. Here the CDR3 reads CASSVVGGSSGNTIYF. CDR3 bases: TGTGCCAGCAGCGTGGTAGGCGGAAGCTCTGGAAACACCATATATTTT.

V gene TRBV19 combines with J gene TRBJ1-2; no reliable D call. CDR3 length: 12 residues. Germline assignment: CDR1 LNHDA and CDR2 SQIVND (reference sequence). Between the trimmed V and J ends, which lost 7 bases and 7 bases, there was a span of 13 bases. The chain's CDR3 is CASNPGDAGYTF. CDR3 nucleotides: TGTGCCAGTAATCCGGGAGACGCTGGCTACACCTTC.

This rearrangement joins TRBV7-2 to TRBJ2-1; 8 bases are shared with TRBD1. CDR1 is SGHTA, CDR2 FQGNSA, per germline. Trimming at V came to 6 bases and at J to 10 bases, leaving 11 bases not matched to a gene. The CDR3 has 14 residues. The DNA of the CDR3 is TGTGCCAGCAGTCAAAGCGGACAGGGAATAGAGCAGTTCTTC. It encodes CASSQSGQGIEQFF.

The chain uses TRBV15 and TRBJ2-5; TRBD2 agrees at 11 bases. The V gene's germline CDR1 is LNHNV and CDR2 YYDKDF (reference sequence). This CDR3 is 16 amino acids long. The V segment lost 0 bases and the J segment 2 bases; nucleotides outside the gene matches: 2. CDR3 residues: CATSRDGTSGQETQYF. CDR3 nucleotides: TGTGCCACCAGCAGAGATGGGACTAGCGGACAAGAGACCCAGTACTTC.

The chain combines TRBV6-5 with TRBJ2-7, with 10 bases lining up with TRBD2. CDR3 length: 14 residues. Looked up from germline, CDR1 is MNHEY and CDR2 is SVGAGI. Unmatched junction bases numbered 18, after V lost 10 bases and J lost 12 bases. CDR3 sequence reads: CAIKRGLADCGWYF. The CDR3 DNA is TGTGCCATCAAAAGAGGACTAGCGGATTGTGGGTGGTACTTC.

This clone was seen a single time. The rearrangement joins TRBV29-1 to TRBJ1-5; a weak D match, TRBD1 (5 bases). CDR1 SQVTM and CDR2 ANQGSEA come from the germline V gene. V was trimmed by 1 base and J by 6 bases, leaving 13 bases between them. This CDR3 spans 14 amino acids. In nucleotides, the CDR3 is TGCAGCGTTGAAGTCGGGATTGGGGGTCAGCCCCAGCATTTT. It is translated as CSVEVGIGGQPQHF.

This chain uses TRBV6-5 with TRBJ1-5, with D perhaps TRBD1 (5 bases). The CDR3 sequence is 15 residues long. Deletions cut 6 bases from V and 0 bases from J, with 12 bases between. In germline, CDR1 is MNHEY, CDR2 SVGAGI. The CDR3: CASRIQENSNQPQHF. The CDR3 DNA follows: TGTGCCAGCAGGATACAGGAAAATAGCAATCAGCCCCAGCATTTT.

Here the CDR3 DNA reads TGTGCCAGCAGCTTGGGACTAGCGGGGGCTCGGCAGTTCTTC. It encodes CASSLGLAGARQFF. The chain links TRBV11-3 to TRBJ2-1, with 14 bases aligning to TRBD2. The CDR3 spans 14 residues. CDR1 and CDR2 (germline): SGHNT, YENEEA. V lost 3 bases and J lost 12; bases outside the gene matches: 4.

This clone was seen a single time. The gene calls are TRBV5-1 and TRBJ2-1; D gene ambiguous. The germline gives CDR1 SGHRS, CDR2 YFSETQ. CDR3 length equals 13 residues. With 0 bases removed from V and 9 bases from J, the gap between germline ends came to 10 bases. The CDR3 loop reads CASSLDLVGEQFF. DNA of the CDR3: TGCGCCAGCAGCTTGGATCTAGTCGGTGAGCAGTTCTTC.

This chain joins TRBV5-6 and TRBJ2-5, with no clear D. V was clipped by 2 bases and J by 3 bases, with 5 bases between them. Germline values: CDR1 SGHDT, CDR2 YYEEEE. The CDR3 has 12 residues. CDR3 amino acids: CASSFQKETQYF. In DNA, the CDR3 is TGTGCCAGCAGCTTTCAAAAAGAGACCCAGTACTTC.